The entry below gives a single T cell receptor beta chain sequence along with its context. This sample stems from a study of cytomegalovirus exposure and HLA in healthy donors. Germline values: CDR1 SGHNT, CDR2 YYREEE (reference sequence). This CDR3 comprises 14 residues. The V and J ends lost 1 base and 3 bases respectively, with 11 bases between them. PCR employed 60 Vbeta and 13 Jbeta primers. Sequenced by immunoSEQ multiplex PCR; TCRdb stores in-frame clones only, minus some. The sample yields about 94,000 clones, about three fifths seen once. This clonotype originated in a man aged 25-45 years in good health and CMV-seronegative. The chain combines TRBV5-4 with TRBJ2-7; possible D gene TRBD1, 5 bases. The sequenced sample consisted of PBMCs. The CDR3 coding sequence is TGTGCCAGCAGCTTGATGGGGCCGAGCTACGAGCAGTACTTC. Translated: CASSLMGPSYEQYF.